The sample holds a few counts of the clone carrying this T cell receptor beta chain. The antigen remains unidentified. The source of the sample is a study of identical twins. Study results and limitations: Conclusions rested on cross-sectional statistics rather than following the same donors. The study found excess low generation probability among twin-shared out-of-frame alpha sequences. Abundant beta clonotypes from cord blood had fewer insertions, unlike memory repertoires, which showed none.

TCRdb re-called the 5' RACE reads through MiXCR, storing one row per CDR3 protein. The top ten clones hold approximately 8.9% of a sample with some 330,000 distinct CDR3 sequences, 8.5% to 10% of them seen once. This clonotype was sampled from a woman in her fifties or sixties in good health. Source material: naive T cells sorted from blood.

The CDR3 sequence: CASSLEGLAPGYF. CDR3 nucleotides: TGCGCCAGCAGCTTGGAGGGACTAGCCCCTGGGTACTTC. The chain has TRBV5-1 and TRBJ2-4; TRBD2 aligns across 9 bases. The CDR3 sequence is 13 residues long. Losses at the gene ends were 0 bases for V and 15 bases for J; bases not matched to a gene: 7. Germline V gene data show CDR1 as SGHRS and CDR2 as YFSETQ.